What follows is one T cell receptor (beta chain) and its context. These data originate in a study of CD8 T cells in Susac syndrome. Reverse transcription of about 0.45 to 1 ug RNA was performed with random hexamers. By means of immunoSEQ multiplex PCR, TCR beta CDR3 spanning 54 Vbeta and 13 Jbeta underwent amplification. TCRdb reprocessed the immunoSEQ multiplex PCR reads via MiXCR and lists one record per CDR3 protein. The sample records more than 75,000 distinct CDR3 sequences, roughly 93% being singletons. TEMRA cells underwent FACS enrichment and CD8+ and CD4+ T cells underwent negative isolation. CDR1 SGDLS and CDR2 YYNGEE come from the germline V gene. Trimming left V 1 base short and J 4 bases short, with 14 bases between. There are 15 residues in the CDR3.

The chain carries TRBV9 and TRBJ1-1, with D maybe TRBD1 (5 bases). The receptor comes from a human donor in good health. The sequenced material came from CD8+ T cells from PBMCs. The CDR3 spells CASSVPPAGTTEAFF. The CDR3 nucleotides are TGTGCCAGCAGCGTACCCCCGGCAGGGACCACTGAAGCTTTCTTT. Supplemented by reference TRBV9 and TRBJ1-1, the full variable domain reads DSGVTQTPKHLITATGQRVTLRCSPRSGDLSVYWYQQSLDQGLQFLIQYYNGEERAKGNILERFSAQQFPDLHSELNLSSLELGDSALYFCASSVPPAGTTEAFFGQGTRLTVV.